This TCR beta chain was captured by sequencing in a study of T cells in Graves' hyperthyroidism and ophthalmopathy. Study observations and caveats: The majority of expanded thyroid clonotypes above 0.001 also appeared in blood.

V lost 3 bases to trimming and J lost 8 bases; unmatched junction nucleotides: 7. Per germline, CDR1 WNHNN and CDR2 SYGVQD (reference sequence). The CDR3 sequence is 14 residues long. On this clonotype itself: As yet, its antigen is unknown.

Amplification of TCR beta CDR3 regions was performed using RNA transcripts as template. A first-round RT-PCR of the TCR CDR3 used the HTBI primer set. TCRdb re-derived calls from the multiplex PCR reads in MiXCR, one entry per CDR3 protein. The table records 300,000 to 400,000 distinct CDR3 sequences, roughly 13% of them present only once. Source material: blood. This clonotype was obtained from a woman in her sixties with Graves' hyperthyroidism. The V and J genes are TRBV10-1 and TRBJ2-1; 7 nucleotides line up with TRBD2. CDR3 loop: CASSDGGSRYEQFF. For the CDR3, the DNA is TGCGCCAGCAGTGACGGCGGGAGTCGTTATGAGCAGTTCTTC.